One sample yielded the 27 T cell receptor beta chains listed below, sequenced in a study of cytomegalovirus exposure and HLA in healthy donors (dated by TCRdb to about 2017). Libraries were built with the immunoSEQ multiplex PCR assay. For the multiplex PCR, a mixture combining 60 forward primers for TCR Vbeta segments and 13 reverse primers for TCR Jbeta segments was used. The table comes from immuneACCESS by way of TCRdb, which keeps in-frame sequences with V and J called. Part of the clones is missing from these tables; in studies checked, under half for an unresolved V gene and the rest for unknown reasons. In all, the sample holds over 90,000 clones, and roughly three quarters of those were seen once. The ten largest clones add up to around 9.6% of the sample. Material: PBMCs. The receptors were sampled from a male donor in good health and CMV-seropositive.

The chain couples TRBV4-3 to TRBJ2-7, with a tentative D call TRBD1 (6 bases). CDR1 and CDR2 (germline): LGHNA, YSLEER. Trimming stripped 0 bases from V and 4 bases from J, with 10 bases between. This CDR3 is built from 14 residues. CDR3 loop: CASSQEQGWYEQYF. CDR3 bases: TGCGCCAGCAGCCAAGAACAGGGATGGTACGAGCAGTACTTC.

The chain carries TRBV6-1 and TRBJ2-1; 10 nucleotides agree with TRBD1. The germline gives CDR1 MNHNS, CDR2 SASEGT. There are 17 residues in the CDR3. V lost 4 bases to trimming and J lost 7 bases; unmatched junction nucleotides: 13. The CDR3: CASSARTGGTRGNEQFF. CDR3 DNA sequence: TGTGCCAGCAGTGCGCGGACAGGGGGGACGAGGGGGAATGAGCAGTTCTTC.

As to this clone: At one of its ends the junction is not consistent with the germline gene, which may arise from a read error. The chain couples TRBV7-9 to TRBJ2-2; no clear D gene. CDR1 and CDR2 from the germline V gene are SEHNR and FQNEAQ (reference sequence). The CDR3 is made up of 11 amino acids. In DNA form, the CDR3 reads TGTTCCAGCAGCCGCAGTGGGGAGCTGTTTTTT. It is translated as CSSSRSGELFF.

The chain joins TRBV5-4 to TRBJ2-7, with TRBD1 matching over 11 bases. This CDR3 is built from 15 residues. V shed 4 bases and J 3 bases; nucleotides not matched to a gene: 6. Looked up from germline, CDR1 is SGHNT and CDR2 is YYREEE (reference sequence). CDR3 protein: CASSRGQGEYYEQYF. The CDR3 DNA is TGTGCCAGCAGCAGGGGACAGGGGGAGTACTACGAGCAGTACTTC.

This rearrangement joins TRBV4-1 to TRBJ2-1; TRBD2 matches 14 bases. The CDR3 runs 17 residues. J lost 9 bases, V lost 4 bases, and 11 bases had no gene match. CDR1 is MGHRA, CDR2 YSYEKL, per germline. DNA of the CDR3: TGCGCCAGCAGCCCTACGACTAGCGGGAGGGCAGTCACTGAGCAGTTCTTC. Residues: CASSPTTSGRAVTEQFF.

This chain joins TRBV14 and TRBJ2-7; perhaps TRBD2 as D (6 bases). This CDR3 is 17 amino acids long. V lost 0 bases and J 0 bases, leaving 15 bases between the germline ends. Per the germline V gene, CDR1 is SGHDN and CDR2 is FVKESK. The CDR3 spells CASSQEDLAWSSYEQYF. CDR3 in DNA: TGTGCCAGCAGCCAAGAAGACCTAGCGTGGAGCTCCTACGAGCAGTACTTC.

A few counts support this clone. V usage is TRBV6-1 and J usage is TRBJ2-7, with TRBD2 matching 9 bases. V lost 8 bases to trimming and J lost 2 bases; unmatched junction nucleotides: 10. The germline gives CDR1 MNHNS, CDR2 SASEGT. This CDR3 comprises 15 residues. CDR3 protein: CASVRSGLAAYEQYF. The CDR3 nucleotides read TGTGCCAGCGTGAGATCGGGACTAGCAGCCTACGAGCAGTACTTC.

This clone was found once. Here the CDR3 reads CASNPSYNEQFF. DNA of the CDR3: TGTGCCAGCAACCCTAGCTACAATGAGCAGTTCTTC. This chain uses TRBV7-9 with TRBJ2-1, with D unresolved. Trimming shortened V by 7 bases and J by 3 bases, and 7 bases separated the two germline ends. The CDR3 totals 12 residues. CDR1 is SEHNR, CDR2 FQNEAQ, per germline (reference sequence).

The genes are TRBV28 and TRBJ2-4; D may be TRBD2 (5 bases). V was clipped by 10 bases and J by 6 bases, with 19 bases between them. Germline V gene lookup returns CDR1 MDHEN and CDR2 SYDVKM. This CDR3 contains 14 residues. CDR3 sequence (DNA): TGTGCCACCTTCGAGCGGACCCGAGGAAACATTCAGTACTTC. It codes for CATFERTRGNIQYF.

This rearrangement joins TRBV7-9 to TRBJ1-2; unclear D gene. The ends were cut back, 6 bases at V and 3 bases at J, with 11 bases in the middle. This CDR3 comprises 13 residues. Germline loops: CDR1 SEHNR, CDR2 FQNEAQ (reference sequence). CDR3 protein: CASSGEDYYGYTF. The CDR3 DNA follows: TGTGCCAGCAGTGGGGAGGATTACTATGGCTACACCTTC.

J is TRBJ2-5 and V is TRBV9; no reliable D call. This CDR3 is built from 14 residues. V lost 3 bases and J lost 7, with 16 bases in between. CDR1 is SGDLS, CDR2 YYNGEE, per germline. The chain's CDR3 is CASSASGTLGTQYF. For the CDR3, the DNA is TGTGCCAGCAGCGCCTCAGGTACCCTTGGGACCCAGTACTTC.

This chain joins TRBV6-4 and TRBJ2-1; possible D gene TRBD2, 6 bases. Germline V gene sequence: CDR1 MRHNA, CDR2 SNTAGT. The CDR3 length is 16 residues. V shed 3 bases and J shed 3 bases, with 15 bases lying between them. CDR3 in amino acids: CASSDRAVGGYNEQFF. CDR3 nucleotide sequence: TGTGCCAGCAGTGATCGGGCGGTCGGGGGCTACAATGAGCAGTTCTTC.

A note on this clone: One end of the junction fails to match germline, which may point to a read error. The same CDR3 also results from other DNA sequences found in this sample. The rearrangement joins TRBV19 to TRBJ2-5; maybe TRBD2 (6 bases). Germline CDR1 reads LNHDA; CDR2 reads SQIVND (reference sequence). There are 12 residues in the CDR3. The CDR3 spells CASSIAEETQYF. Written as DNA, the CDR3 is TGTGCCAGCAGTATAGCGGAGGAGACCCAGTACTTC.

The V gene is TRBV30, the J gene TRBJ2-2, with D tentatively TRBD2 (6 bases). The V end was cut by 0 bases, the J end by 0 bases, with 8 bases between. Germline CDR1 and CDR2: GTSNPN and SVGIG (reference sequence). The CDR3 consists of 15 residues. The chain's CDR3 is CAWSVGGTNTGELFF. DNA of the CDR3: TGTGCCTGGAGTGTCGGAGGGACGAACACCGGGGAGCTGTTTTTT.

This chain connects TRBV5-1 to TRBJ2-5; 10 positions match TRBD2. CDR1 SGHRS and CDR2 YFSETQ come from the germline V gene. The CDR3 is made up of 16 amino acids. V dropped 4 bases and J dropped 3; count of bases not matched to a gene: 9. CDR3 in DNA: TGCGCCAGCAGCGAGGATATAGCGGGAGGTAAAGAGACCCAGTACTTC. It translates to CASSEDIAGGKETQYF.

This rearrangement joins TRBV15 to TRBJ2-1, with 13 positions matching TRBD2. The CDR3 sequence is 15 residues long. Germline CDR1 and CDR2: LNHNV and YYDKDF (reference sequence). The trim removed 5 bases at V and 11 bases at J, leaving 9 bases unmatched. The CDR3 DNA follows: TGTGCCACCAGCCCAGGGGGACTAGCGGGAACCCAGCAGTTCTTC. Amino acid sequence: CATSPGGLAGTQQFF.

The chain is built from TRBV5-4 and TRBJ1-4, with D unresolved. This CDR3 region has 14 residues. Deletions cut 5 bases from V and 1 base from J, with 9 bases between. CDR1 and CDR2 (germline): SGHNT, YYREEE (reference sequence). The CDR3 sequence is CASRNSGTNEKLFF. The CDR3, as DNA: TGTGCCAGCAGGAATAGCGGAACTAATGAAAAACTGTTTTTT.

The chain is built from TRBV6-5 and TRBJ1-1; D remains ambiguous. This CDR3 is 15 amino acids long. Germline CDR1 reads MNHEY; CDR2 reads SVGAGI. Trimming pared 0 bases from V and 1 base from J, leaving 9 bases between. In nucleotides, the CDR3 is TGTGCCAGCAGTTACTCGAAGCGTACGAACACTGAAGCTTTCTTT. Translated, it gives CASSYSKRTNTEAFF.

The chain couples TRBV15 to TRBJ2-2; the match to TRBD2 covers 9 bases. There are 17 residues in the CDR3. The V segment lost 1 base and the J segment 4 bases; nucleotides outside the gene matches: 7. Germline V lookup: CDR1 LNHNV, CDR2 YYDKDF (reference sequence). CDR3 region: CATSRGGAGGRTGELFF. The CDR3 DNA follows: TGTGCCACCAGCAGAGGGGGAGCGGGAGGTCGCACCGGGGAGCTGTTTTTT.

Relative to its sample, this clone is medium-sized. This chain uses TRBV28 with TRBJ2-7, with 10 bases aligning to TRBD2. The CDR3 runs to 15 residues. Losses at the gene ends were 4 bases for V and 6 bases for J; bases not matched to a gene: 9. The germline CDR1 and CDR2 sequences are MDHEN and SYDVKM. The CDR3 DNA is TGTGCCAGCAGTTCTCTAGCGGGAGACGGTAGCGAGCAGTACTTC. This translates into CASSSLAGDGSEQYF. Together with reference TRBV28 and TRBJ2-7, the CDR3 gives the full variable domain: DVKVTQSSRYLVKRTGEKVFLECVQDMDHENMFWYRQDPGLGLRLIYFSYDVKMKEKGDIPEGYSVSREKKERFSLILESASTNQTSMYLCASSSLAGDGSEQYFGPGTRLTVT.

This clone was detected only once. The DNA of the CDR3 is TGCGCCAGCAGCTACCGGACTAGCGGGACCGACGAGCAGTACTTC. Amino acids: CASSYRTSGTDEQYF. This chain links TRBV4-1 with TRBJ2-7, with 12 bases lining up with TRBD2. The CDR3 has 15 residues. V dropped 5 bases and J dropped 5; count of bases not matched to a gene: 7. CDR1 and CDR2 (germline): MGHRA, YSYEKL.

The gene calls are TRBV19 and TRBJ2-7, with D perhaps matching TRBD2 (5 bases). Trimming removed 8 bases from V and 7 bases from J, with 12 bases in between. The length of the CDR3 is 11 residues. Germline assignment: CDR1 LNHDA and CDR2 SQIVND (reference sequence). CDR3 in amino acids: CASRRGLEQYF. The CDR3 DNA is TGTGCCAGTCGTCGGGGATTAGAGCAGTACTTC.

The chain links TRBV7-8 to TRBJ2-3; D not certain. The CDR3 is 15 amino acids. Trimming took off 0 bases at V and 6 bases at J, with 13 bases between the two ends. Germline CDR1 is SGHVS and CDR2 is FQNEAQ. The CDR3 protein is CASSLARVSFDTQYF. CDR3 DNA sequence: TGTGCCAGCAGCTTAGCACGGGTCTCGTTTGATACGCAGTATTTT.

This chain links TRBV6-6 with TRBJ2-1, with TRBD2 matching 10 bases. The CDR3 has 14 residues. V lost 5 bases, J lost 3 bases, and 1 base stayed unmatched. From germline, CDR1 is MNHNY and CDR2 SVGAGI (reference sequence). The chain's CDR3 is CASSSGRDYNEQFF. The DNA of the CDR3 is TGTGCCAGCAGTAGCGGGAGGGACTACAATGAGCAGTTCTTC.

The chain has TRBV11-2 and TRBJ2-7; possible D gene TRBD1, 6 bases. Looked up from germline, CDR1 is SGHAT and CDR2 is FQNNGV. The CDR3 runs 15 residues. Trimming took off 2 bases at V and 7 bases at J, with 18 bases between the two ends. The CDR3: CASSLRGLGAREQYF. CDR3 DNA: TGTGCCAGCAGCTTAAGGGGCCTGGGGGCGCGGGAGCAGTACTTC. Full variable domain (remainder filled in from reference TRBV11-2 and TRBJ2-7): EAGVAQSPRYKIIEKRQSVAFWCNPISGHATLYWYQQILGQGPKLLIQFQNNGVVDDSQLPKDRFSAERLKGVDSTLKIQPAKLEDSAVYLCASSLRGLGAREQYFGPGTRLTVT.

The rearrangement links TRBV5-4 to TRBJ2-5, with TRBD2 identical over 9 bases. V was clipped by 0 bases and J by 0 bases; unmatched bases: 6. The CDR3 sequence is 17 residues long. CDR1 is SGHNT and CDR2 is YYREEE in the germline V gene (reference sequence). CDR3 DNA sequence: TGTGCCAGCAGCTTGGCAGCTAGCGGGACTTACCAAGAGACCCAGTACTTC. Its protein product is CASSLAASGTYQETQYF.

The V gene is TRBV9, the J gene TRBJ1-2, with D possibly being TRBD1 (6 bases). Per germline, CDR1 SGDLS and CDR2 YYNGEE. The ends were cut back, 0 bases at V and 8 bases at J, with 20 bases in the middle. The CDR3 is 16 residues long. CDR3 region: CASSVGDNRRIRGYTF. The CDR3 DNA reads TGTGCCAGCAGCGTAGGGGACAATCGGAGAATAAGGGGCTACACCTTC.